This is a list of T cell receptor beta chains from one sample in a study of blood T cell repertoires in COVID-19. Here immunoSEQ multiplex PCR was the method, and the copy in TCRdb shows in-frame clones only, minus some. The sample lists about 150,000 clones; around 82% were seen once. What was sequenced was peripheral blood. The receptors come from a human donor with acute or convalescent COVID-19. The donor label of this sample is uncertain. The CDR3 runs from the conserved cysteine through the conserved F or W. The order of the fields is V gene, J gene, CDR3 protein.

>TRBV10-1|TRBJ1-5
CASSELKGQPQHF
>TRBV7-2|TRBJ1-1
CASSLQQGLTEAFF
>TRBV6-6|TRBJ2-3
CASRRGNSAVDTQYF
>TRBV5-6|TRBJ1-1
CASSLAYRDTEAFF
>TRBV15|TRBJ1-5
CATSRAVYNQPQHF
>TRBV6-1|TRBJ1-1
CASSEQASSEAFF
>TRBV5-6|TRBJ1-2
CASSLMAGGVVGYTF
>TRBV7-2|TRBJ2-3
CASSLGLPPNTQYF
>TRBV7-9|TRBJ1-3
CASSLEIRSGNTIYF
>TRBV11-2|TRBJ2-2
CASSLGGGDTGELFF
>TRBV5-6|TRBJ1-1
CASPYTEAFF
>TRBV10-1|TRBJ2-2
CAAAGANTGELFF
>TRBV5-6|TRBJ1-1
CASSFRGEGFF
>TRBV7-2|TRBJ2-7
CASNWDRTYEQYF
>TRBV5-1|TRBJ1-3
CASSDWTGGNTIYF
>TRBV5-4|TRBJ2-1
CASTSSGGTSYNEQFF